This T cell receptor (beta chain) was recovered during a study of blood T cell repertoires in COVID-19. V shed 5 bases, J shed 6 bases, and the junction held 17 bases outside the gene matches. Germline CDR1 reads SEHNR; CDR2 reads FQNEAQ (reference sequence). The CDR3 has 18 residues. Method: immunoSEQ multiplex PCR; TCRdb's copy keeps in-frame clones and lacks some. The sample has about 180,000 clones; approximately 89% are singletons. The sequenced material came from PBMCs or T cells enriched from blood (not recorded which). The clonotype was recovered from a man aged 35 to 55 who had recovered from COVID-19. This chain joins TRBV7-9 and TRBJ1-4; 8 bases agree with TRBD1. The CDR3 here is CASSPYYRGMQGDEKLFF. The CDR3 region has the DNA TGTGCCAGCAGCCCCTACTACAGGGGGATGCAAGGGGATGAAAAACTGTTTTTT.